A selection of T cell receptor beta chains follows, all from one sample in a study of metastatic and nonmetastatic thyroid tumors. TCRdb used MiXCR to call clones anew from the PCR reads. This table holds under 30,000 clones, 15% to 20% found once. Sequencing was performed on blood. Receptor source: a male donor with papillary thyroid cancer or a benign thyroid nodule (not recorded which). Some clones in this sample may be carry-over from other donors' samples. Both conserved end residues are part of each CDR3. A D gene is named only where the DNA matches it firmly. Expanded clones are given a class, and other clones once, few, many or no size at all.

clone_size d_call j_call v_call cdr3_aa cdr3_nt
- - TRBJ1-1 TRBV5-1 CASSLGPPTRNTEAFF TGCGCCAGCAGCTTGGGGCCCCCAACGAGGAACACTGAAGCTTTCTTT
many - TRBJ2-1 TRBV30 CAWSLRENEQFF TGTGCCTGGAGTCTCAGGGAGAATGAGCAGTTCTTC
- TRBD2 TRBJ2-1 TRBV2 CASSYKLAGSNGQFF TGTGCCAGCAGTTACAAACTAGCGGGGAGTAATGGGCAGTTCTTC
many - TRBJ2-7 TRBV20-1 CSAEWSVPYEQYF TGCAGTGCCGAGTGGTCGGTCCCCTACGAGCAGTACTTC
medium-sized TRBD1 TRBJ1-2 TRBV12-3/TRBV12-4 CASSQGQDYGYTF TGTGCCAGCAGCCAAGGACAGGACTATGGCTACACCTTC
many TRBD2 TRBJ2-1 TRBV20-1 CSARMAGGLYNEQFF TGCAGTGCTAGAATGGCGGGAGGTCTATACAATGAGCAGTTCTTC
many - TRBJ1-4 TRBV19 CASKDRGNEKLFF TGTGCCAGTAAGGACAGAGGGAATGAAAAACTGTTTTTT
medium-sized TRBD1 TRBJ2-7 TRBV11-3 CASSSRQGEDSEQYF TGTGCCAGCAGCTCGCGACAGGGGGAGGATAGCGAGCAGTACTTC
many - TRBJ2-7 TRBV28 CASSLTEYEQYF TGTGCCAGCAGTTTAACAGAATACGAGCAGTACTTC
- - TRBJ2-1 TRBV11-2 CASSLKYQKVDEQFF TGTGCCAGCAGTTTAAAATATCAGAAGGTTGATGAGCAGTTCTTC
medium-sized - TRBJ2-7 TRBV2 CASSEGFYEQYF TGTGCCAGCAGTGAGGGATTCTACGAGCAGTACTTC
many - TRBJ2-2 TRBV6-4 CASSDEGDTGELFF TGTGCCAGCAGTGACGAGGGGGACACCGGGGAGCTGTTTTTT
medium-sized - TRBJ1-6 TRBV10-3 CAISDSRDSPLHF TGTGCCATCAGTGACTCCAGGGATTCACCCCTCCACTTT